The rows below give T cell receptor beta chains drawn from one sample of a study of memory CD4+ T cells and cytomegalovirus serostatus. The protocol was immunoSEQ multiplex PCR, while the TCRdb copy is restricted to in-frame clones and leaves out a portion. The repertoire has some 49,000 clones, approximately 78% of them found once; the top ten carry 0.94%. Sequenced sample: memory CD4+ T cells from blood. The receptors come from an adult in good health and CMV-seronegative. CDR3s include the opening cysteine and the closing phenylalanine or tryptophan. D genes are given only for firm matches. Clone size is given for some rows only: seen once, a few or many times, or a class if the clone is expanded.

>TRBJ1-2|-|once|TRBV29-1
TGCAGCGTCGGACAAGACTATGGCTACACCTTC
CSVGQDYGYTF
>TRBJ1-2|-|-|TRBV28
TGTGCCAGCAGCCTGAACAGGGCACAGTATTTCTATGGCTACACCTTC
CASSLNRAQYFYGYTF
>TRBJ1-1|-|few|TRBV7-2
TGTGCCAGCAGCTTAGTTGGCTTCGGAGCTTTCTTT
CASSLVGFGAFF
>TRBJ2-1|TRBD1|-|TRBV7-3
TGTGCCAGCAGCTCGGGACAGGGAGATGAGCAGTTCTTC
CASSSGQGDEQFF
>TRBJ2-3|TRBD1|-|TRBV5-1
TGCGCCAGCAGCTCGGGGACAGCATCAGATACGCAGTATTTT
CASSSGTASDTQYF
>TRBJ2-7|TRBD2|-|TRBV4-2
TGTGCCAGCAGCCAATCTAGCGGGGGGGCCGAGCAGTACTTC
CASSQSSGGAEQYF
>TRBJ2-5|-|-|TRBV14
TGTGCCAGCAGCCGGGGGGAGACCCAGTACTTC
CASSRGETQYF
>TRBJ1-1|-|-|TRBV7-3
TGTGCCAGCAGTTTTTCAGGGAAGAACACTGAAGCTTTCTTT
CASSFSGKNTEAFF
>TRBJ1-2|-|few|TRBV7-8
TGTGCCAGCAGCCGCGACAGGAACTATGGCTACACCTTC
CASSRDRNYGYTF
>TRBJ1-1|TRBD1|-|TRBV10-1
TGCGCCAGGGTTAGGGGGCGTAACACTGAAGCTTTCTTT
CARVRGRNTEAFF
>TRBJ1-6|-|once|TRBV30
TGTGCCCTCTGGTGGGGAGTCGAAGATTCACCCCTCCACTTT
CALWWGVEDSPLHF
>TRBJ2-7|-|-|TRBV7-2
TGTGCCAGCAGCTTAGAGGTACAGAGATCCTACGAGCAGTACTTC
CASSLEVQRSYEQYF
>TRBJ2-3|TRBD2|few|TRBV7-3
TGTGCCAGCAGCGTCTCTAGCGGGGGAACCGGGGATACGCAGTATTTT
CASSVSSGGTGDTQYF
>TRBJ2-3|-|once|TRBV4-3
TGCGCCAGCAGCCAAGGAAAGGGGATACTCACAGATACGCAGTATTTT
CASSQGKGILTDTQYF
>TRBJ1-5|-|-|TRBV4-3
TGCGCCAGCAGCCAAAGACTGACGGATGATCAGCCCCAGCATTTT
CASSQRLTDDQPQHF
>TRBJ2-7|-|once|TRBV5-1
TGCGCCAGCAGCTTGGCCGGGAGTAGGGCCTACGAGCAGTACTTC
CASSLAGSRAYEQYF
>TRBJ1-2|-|once|TRBV5-1
TGCGCCAGCAGCTTCCAGGGGCCCGATGGCTACACCTTC
CASSFQGPDGYTF
>TRBJ2-2|-|-|TRBV18
TGTGCCAGCTCACCCCCGACAAAGGGAAACACCGGGGAGCTGTTTTTT
CASSPPTKGNTGELFF
>TRBJ2-7|-|-|TRBV30
TGTGCCTGGAGCCCAGGCTACTACGAGCAGTACTTC
CAWSPGYYEQYF
>TRBJ2-1|TRBD1|-|TRBV7-9
TGTGCCAGCAGCGGGGGGACAGGGTGGGGCCAAAAATTCTACAATGAGCAGTTCTTC
CASSGGTGWGQKFYNEQFF
>TRBJ1-1|-|-|TRBV30
TGTGCCTGGAGTGTGCGTACGGGGCTTGAAGCTTTCTTT
CAWSVRTGLEAFF
>TRBJ1-4|-|-|TRBV28
TGTGCCAGCAGGGAACCGGCCAGGGGTGAAAAACTGTTTTTT
CASREPARGEKLFF
>TRBJ2-1|-|-|TRBV6-5
TGTGCCAGCAGGCAAGACAGAAACAATGAGCAGTTCTTC
CASRQDRNNEQFF
>TRBJ2-7|TRBD2|-|TRBV5-1
TGCGCCAGCAGCTTGGCCCAGGGGCCGGGGGGGGAGCAGTACTTC
CASSLAQGPGGEQYF
>TRBJ1-5|TRBD1|-|TRBV11-3
TGTGCCAGCAGCGCAGGGGGCTCTGGTCAGCCCCAGCATTTT
CASSAGGSGQPQHF
>TRBJ1-2|-|-|TRBV5-3
TGTGCCAGAAGCTTGGCGGGTGGCTACACCTTC
CARSLAGGYTF
>TRBJ1-1|-|-|TRBV7-8
TGTGCCAGCAGCTTCGGGACCGAAAAAGCTTTCTTT
CASSFGTEKAFF
>TRBJ1-2|-|-|TRBV9
TGTGCCAGCAGCGTAGCTTCGGGGGCCCACCGGCTTAACTATGGCTACACCTTC
CASSVASGAHRLNYGYTF
>TRBJ1-3|TRBD1|-|TRBV9
TGTGCCAGCAGCGTAAACACAGGGGGCGTTGGAAACACCATATATTTT
CASSVNTGGVGNTIYF
>TRBJ2-3|-|-|TRBV18
TGTGCCAGCTCACCGGGGGGAGACCTTCCTAGCACAGATACGCAGTATTTT
CASSPGGDLPSTDTQYF
>TRBJ1-2|-|-|TRBV5-5
TGTGCCAGCAGCCCCAAAGGAGCCCAAGGCTATGGCTACACCTTC
CASSPKGAQGYGYTF
>TRBJ1-1|-|-|TRBV11-2
TGTGCCAGCAGCAAAAGCAGGGAGAACACTGAAGCTTTCTTT
CASSKSRENTEAFF
>TRBJ2-5|TRBD1|few|TRBV14
TGTGCCAGCAGCCCTCCGGGACAGGGGAGTCCCCAGTACTTC
CASSPPGQGSPQYF
>TRBJ1-1|-|-|TRBV7-2
TGTGCCAGCAGCTCCCAGACGGTTATGAACACTGAAGCTTTCTTT
CASSSQTVMNTEAFF
>TRBJ1-5|-|-|TRBV9
TGTGCCAGCAGCGTAGTGTCCCAGACCCCGAAGGGCGGCAATCAGCCCCAGCATTTT
CASSVVSQTPKGGNQPQHF
>TRBJ1-1|-|-|TRBV30
TGTGCCTGGAGTGGCAGGCCGCCTTACACTGAAGCTTTCTTT
CAWSGRPPYTEAFF
>TRBJ1-6|-|-|TRBV28
TGTGCCAGCAGCTGGACAAAGAGTAATTCACCCCTCCACTTT
CASSWTKSNSPLHF
>TRBJ1-1|-|-|TRBV5-1
TGCGCCAGCAGCTTTAGCCGGAACACTGAAGCTTTCTTT
CASSFSRNTEAFF
>TRBJ1-1|-|-|TRBV10-1
TGCGCCAGCAGTGCGAACCCCTCCAGGTCGAGCCGGAGGAACACTGAAGCTTTCTTT
CASSANPSRSSRRNTEAFF
>TRBJ1-6|-|once|TRBV6-1
TGTGCCAGCAGTCAAACCGCAACAAGAAATTCACCCCTCCACTTT
CASSQTATRNSPLHF
>TRBJ1-2|-|medium-sized|TRBV7-2
TGTGCCAGCAGCTTAGCGTCGCAGGGCCGCGGCTACACCTTC
CASSLASQGRGYTF
>TRBJ2-3|-|-|TRBV7-2
TGTGCCAGCAGCTTACAGGGAACAGATACGCAGTATTTT
CASSLQGTDTQYF
>TRBJ1-1|-|-|TRBV9
TGTGCCAGCAGCGTAGAGGCTCGGGGGCGGCCTTTCTTT
CASSVEARGRPFF
>TRBJ1-3|-|-|TRBV7-2
TGTGCCAGCAGCTTGATGAGGGCACAAAGTTCTGGAAACACCATATATTTT
CASSLMRAQSSGNTIYF
>TRBJ1-1|TRBD1|-|TRBV7-3
TGTGCCACCTGCGACAGGGGTGAAACGATGAACACTGAAGCTTTCTTT
CATCDRGETMNTEAFF
>TRBJ1-2|TRBD1|medium-sized|TRBV7-2
TGTGCCAGCAGCTTCGGGACAGCCCAAAACTATGGCTACACCTTC
CASSFGTAQNYGYTF
>TRBJ1-2|-|-|TRBV7-9
TGTGCCAGCAGCTTTTTTGACTCGAGCGGCTACACCTTC
CASSFFDSSGYTF
>TRBJ1-1|-|-|TRBV27
TGTGCCAGCGGGAGGGAAACCACTGAAGCTTTCTTT
CASGRETTEAFF
>TRBJ1-2|TRBD1|-|TRBV28
TGTGCCAGCAGTTTAGACAGGGTAAATCTCCATGGCTACACCTTC
CASSLDRVNLHGYTF
>TRBJ1-2|-|few|TRBV30
TGTGCCTGGAGTCCGGGTAATGGCGGCTACACCTTC
CAWSPGNGGYTF
>TRBJ1-2|-|-|TRBV5-6
TGTGCCAGCAGCCTTATGGGGGGTAACTATGGCTACACCTTC
CASSLMGGNYGYTF
>TRBJ1-6|TRBD1|-|TRBV6-1
TGTGCCAGCACCAACGACAGGGGCTATTCACCCCTCCACTTT
CASTNDRGYSPLHF
>TRBJ2-7|-|-|TRBV7-3
TGTGCCAGCAGCCGTACCGGGGACTACGAGCAGTACTTC
CASSRTGDYEQYF
>TRBJ1-6|-|-|TRBV2
TGTGCCAGCAGTGGTAGTGTGAATTCACCCCTCCACTTT
CASSGSVNSPLHF
>TRBJ2-2|-|-|TRBV14
TGTGCCAGCAGCCAAGATAGGTTGGGAAACACCGGGGAGCTGTTTTTT
CASSQDRLGNTGELFF
>TRBJ1-6|-|-|TRBV18
TGTGCCAGCTCCCCGGACAACCGGAATTATAATTCACCCCTCCACTTT
CASSPDNRNYNSPLHF
>TRBJ2-7|TRBD1|-|TRBV10-3
TGTGCCACCACCCGGGACAGGGCCCTCTACGAGCAGTACTTC
CATTRDRALYEQYF
>TRBJ1-1|-|-|TRBV30
TGTGCCTGCCTCAGGAGATCCAACACTGAAGCTTTCTTT
CACLRRSNTEAFF